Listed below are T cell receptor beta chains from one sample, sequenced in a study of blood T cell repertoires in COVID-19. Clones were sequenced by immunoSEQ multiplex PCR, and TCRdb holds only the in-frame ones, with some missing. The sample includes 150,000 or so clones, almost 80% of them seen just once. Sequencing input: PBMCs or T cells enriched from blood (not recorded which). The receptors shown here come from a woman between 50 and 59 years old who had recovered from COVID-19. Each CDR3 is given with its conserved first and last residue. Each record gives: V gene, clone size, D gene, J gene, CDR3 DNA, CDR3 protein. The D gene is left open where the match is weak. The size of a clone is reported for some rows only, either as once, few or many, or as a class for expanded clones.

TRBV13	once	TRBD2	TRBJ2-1	TGTGCCAGCAGCCCCCCTGGGGGGGATGAGCAGTTCTTC	CASSPPGGDEQFF
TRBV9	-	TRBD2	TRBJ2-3	TGTGCCAGCAGCGTAGGGAGGGGACTAGCGGGAGTCCTCCCAGATACGCAGTATTTT	CASSVGRGLAGVLPDTQYF
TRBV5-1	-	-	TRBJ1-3	TGCGCCAGCAGCGTCACTGCGGGGTCCTCTGGAAACACCATATATTTT	CASSVTAGSSGNTIYF
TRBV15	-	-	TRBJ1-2	TGTGCCACCAGCAGGGGGGGAAACTATGGCTACACCTTC	CATSRGGNYGYTF
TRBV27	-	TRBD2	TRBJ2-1	TGTGCCAGCAGTTGGGGACTAGCGGGCGTAAAGTTCTTC	CASSWGLAGVKFF
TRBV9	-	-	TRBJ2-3	TGTGCCAGCAGCGTAGGAGGAGCAGATACGCAGTATTTT	CASSVGGADTQYF
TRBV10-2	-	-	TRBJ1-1	TGCGCCAGCAGAGTGGGGGGGAACACTGAAGCTTTCTTT	CASRVGGNTEAFF
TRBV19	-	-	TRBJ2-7	TGTGCCAGTAGTATGGTTCGAGGAGACGAGCAGTACTTC	CASSMVRGDEQYF
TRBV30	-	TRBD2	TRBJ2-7	TGTGCCTGGAGTCCCTCCCATCGGGGGGGCGAGCAGTACTTC	CAWSPSHRGGEQYF
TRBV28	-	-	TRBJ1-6	TGTGCCAGCAGTTTTCCTGAGACAGGACGGCATTCACCCCTCCACTTT	CASSFPETGRHSPLHF
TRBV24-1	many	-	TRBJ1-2	TGTGCCACCAGTGACCGGAGGGAGGGCTACACCTTC	CATSDRREGYTF
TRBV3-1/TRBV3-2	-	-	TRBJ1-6	TGTGCCAGCAGCCAAGCCGGGACATTTCATAATTCACCCCTCCACTTT	CASSQAGTFHNSPLHF
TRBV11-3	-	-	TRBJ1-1	TGTGCCAGCAGCCCGTCCCCTATTTCAGAAGCTTTCTTT	CASSPSPISEAFF
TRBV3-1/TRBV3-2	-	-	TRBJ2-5	TGTGCCAGCAGCTTCCGACTAGGGAAGAACCAAGAGACCCAGTACTTC	CASSFRLGKNQETQYF
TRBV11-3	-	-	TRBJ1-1	TGTGCCAGCAGCAGGACCCTGACAGAGAACACTGAAGCTTTCTTT	CASSRTLTENTEAFF
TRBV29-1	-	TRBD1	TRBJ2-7	TGCAGCGTTGAAAGGGGGCGCGACGAGCAGTACTTC	CSVERGRDEQYF
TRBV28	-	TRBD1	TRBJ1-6	TGTGCCAGCAGTTGGGGACAGGGGGCGAGGAATTCACCCCTCCACTTT	CASSWGQGARNSPLHF
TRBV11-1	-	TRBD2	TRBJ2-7	TGTGCCAGCAGTGTTTCCGGGGGGAACTCCTACGAGCAGTACTTC	CASSVSGGNSYEQYF
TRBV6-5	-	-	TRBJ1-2	TGTGCCAGCAGTTACTCGATAGGGGATGGCTACACCTTC	CASSYSIGDGYTF
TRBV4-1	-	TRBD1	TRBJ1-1	TGCGCCAGCAGCCACCTAGGGACAGCGAACACTGAAGCTTTCTTT	CASSHLGTANTEAFF
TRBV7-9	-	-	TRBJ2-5	TGTGCCAGCAGCATGGGGGGGGCAGAGACCCAGTACTTC	CASSMGGAETQYF
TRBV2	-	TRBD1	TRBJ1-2	TGTGCCAGCAGTCGACAGGGGGTCTACGGCTACACCTTC	CASSRQGVYGYTF
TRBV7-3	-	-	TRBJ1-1	TGTGCCAGCAGCCCGGGGATGAACACTGAAGCTTTCTTT	CASSPGMNTEAFF
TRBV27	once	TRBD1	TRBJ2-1	TGTGCCAGCAGCAAACAGGGGGATTCCTACAATGAGCAGTTCTTC	CASSKQGDSYNEQFF
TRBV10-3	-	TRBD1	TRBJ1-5	TGTGCCACCGGGACAGGGGGCAAGGGCAATCAGCCCCAGCATTTT	CATGTGGKGNQPQHF
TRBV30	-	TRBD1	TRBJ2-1	TGTGCCTGCCGTGGACAGGGGACCGGCAATGAGCAGTTCTTC	CACRGQGTGNEQFF
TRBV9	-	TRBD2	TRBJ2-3	TGTGCCAGCAGCGTAGCTGAATTTAGACTAGCGGGAGGGCCTAGCACAGATACGCAGTATTTT	CASSVAEFRLAGGPSTDTQYF
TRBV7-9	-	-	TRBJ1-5	TGTGCCAGCAGCTTAGGTACAGGTGGAGGCAATCAGCCCCAGCATTTT	CASSLGTGGGNQPQHF
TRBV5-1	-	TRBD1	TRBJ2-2	TGCGCCAGCAGCTTGGGGGACAGACTGAACACCGGGGAGCTGTTTTTT	CASSLGDRLNTGELFF
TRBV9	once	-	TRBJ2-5	TGTGCCAGCAGCGCACGGGGGGCCGAAGGGACCCAGTACTTC	CASSARGAEGTQYF
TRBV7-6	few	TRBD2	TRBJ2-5	TGTGCCAGCAGCTTATCGGTGACTAGCGGGGGAAGGGAGACCCAGTACTTC	CASSLSVTSGGRETQYF
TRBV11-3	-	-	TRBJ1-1	TGTGCCAGCAGCCCTGACTGGGGAGGAGGGATGAACACTGAAGCTTTCTTT	CASSPDWGGGMNTEAFF
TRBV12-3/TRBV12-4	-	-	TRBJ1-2	TGTGCCAGCAGAACAGGGCTTGGCTACACCTTC	CASRTGLGYTF
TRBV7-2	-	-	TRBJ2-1	TGTGCCAGCAGCCTAGGGCAGAGCGCTAGATACAATGAGCAGTTCTTC	CASSLGQSARYNEQFF
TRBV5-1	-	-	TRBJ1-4	TGCGCCAGCAGCCCGGGGGGGACACCGGATGAAAAACTGTTTTTT	CASSPGGTPDEKLFF
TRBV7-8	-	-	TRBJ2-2	TGTGCCAGCACCCGGACAGAAATGGGCACCGGGGAGCTGTTTTTT	CASTRTEMGTGELFF
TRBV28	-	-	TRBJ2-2	TGTGCCAGCGAAAAAGGACAGAACACCGGGGAGCTGTTTTTT	CASEKGQNTGELFF
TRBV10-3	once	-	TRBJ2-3	TGTGCCATCAGTGACGGAGGGCCCAGGACAGATACGCAGTATTTT	CAISDGGPRTDTQYF
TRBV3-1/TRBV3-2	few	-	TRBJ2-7	TGTGCCAGCAGCCCCACTCCTCCCGGAGCATTCTACGAGCAGTACTTC	CASSPTPPGAFYEQYF
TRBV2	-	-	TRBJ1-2	TGTGCCAGCCGGGAGCGTGATGCGGGGGGCTACACCTTC	CASRERDAGGYTF
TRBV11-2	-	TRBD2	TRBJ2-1	TGTGCCAGCAGCTTACAACACGGGGGGAATGAGCAGTTCTTC	CASSLQHGGNEQFF
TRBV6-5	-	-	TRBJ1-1	TGTGCCAGCACCCTAGCGGGCCCGATGAACACTGAAGCTTTCTTT	CASTLAGPMNTEAFF
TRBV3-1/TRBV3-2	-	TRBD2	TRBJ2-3	TGTGCCAGCAGCCTACGGCTAGCGGGAGATACGCAGTATTTT	CASSLRLAGDTQYF